This entry lists 14 T cell receptor beta chains sequenced from one sample in a study of control samples from healthy donors and cancer patients. Sequenced by immunoSEQ multiplex PCR; TCRdb stores in-frame clones only, minus some. The sample consists of approximately 100,000 clones, roughly 92% of them appearing once. Input material: blood. Receptors originate from a human donor in good health. The donor label of this sample is uncertain.

This chain joins TRBV30 and TRBJ2-1; TRBD2 matches 8 bases. Trimming cost V 2 bases and J 0 bases; bases outside gene matches: 12. The CDR3 is 18 amino acids. Germline V CDR1 and CDR2: GTSNPN, SVGIG (reference sequence). The CDR3 DNA sequence: TGTGCCTGGAGTCTTGCCCTTATAGCGGGGAACTCCTACAATGAGCAGTTCTTC. Its protein product is CAWSLALIAGNSYNEQFF.

In regard to this clone: Other DNA sequences in this sample translate to the same CDR3. The chain recombines TRBV7-3 with TRBJ2-2; D not resolved. This CDR3 is 12 amino acids long. Trimming took off 5 bases at V and 3 bases at J, with 4 bases between the two ends. The germline V gene encodes CDR1 SGHTA and CDR2 FQGTGA. The CDR3 DNA follows: TGTGCCAGCAGCCCCGACACCGGGGAGCTGTTTTTT. This sequence encodes CASSPDTGELFF.

This sequence joins TRBV12-5 and TRBJ1-1; 7 bases fit TRBD1. With 6 bases clipped from V and 1 base from J, the junction kept 8 bases outside the gene matches. Germline V gene data show CDR1 as LGHNT and CDR2 as FRNRAP. This CDR3 region has 15 residues. The CDR3 region has the DNA TGTGCTAGTGGCCCTTCGGGACAGCCGAACACTGAAGCTTTCTTT. Translation: CASGPSGQPNTEAFF.

The chain joins TRBV6-1 to TRBJ1-3; TRBD1 is a possible D gene (6 bases). The V gene lost 1 base and the J gene lost 2 bases, with 6 bases spanning the gap. Germline loops: CDR1 MNHNS, CDR2 SASEGT. The CDR3 contains 14 residues. CDR3 in amino acids: CASSEDRAGNTIYF. The CDR3 DNA reads as TGTGCCAGCAGTGAAGACAGGGCTGGAAACACCATATATTTT.

The rearrangement links TRBV30 to TRBJ1-1, with 9 bases matching TRBD1. This CDR3 region has 15 residues. With V trimmed by 5 bases and J by 2 bases, 9 bases remained unmatched. Germline V gene sequence: CDR1 GTSNPN, CDR2 SVGIG (reference sequence). The CDR3 loop is CAWDTGTGTNTEAFF. The CDR3, as DNA: TGTGCCTGGGATACCGGGACAGGGACTAACACTGAAGCTTTCTTT.

The gene calls are TRBV18 and TRBJ1-1, with D possibly TRBD1 on 5 matching bases. From germline, CDR1 is KGHSH and CDR2 LQKENI. The CDR3 extends over 16 amino acids. V lost 5 bases, J lost 1 base, and 17 bases lay in between. CDR3 sequence: CASSSTRAGQNTEAFF. CDR3 coding DNA: TGTGCCAGCTCATCAACGAGGGCAGGGCAGAACACTGAAGCTTTCTTT.

The chain recombines TRBV12-3 or TRBV12-4 with TRBJ1-4; weak D call: TRBD1 (5 bases). Trimming pared 8 bases from V and 5 bases from J, leaving 9 bases between. The length of the CDR3 is 12 residues. DNA of the CDR3: TGTGCCAGCCGCCGGGGGAATGAAAAACTGTTTTTT. This gives the protein CASRRGNEKLFF.

V usage is TRBV6-6 and J usage is TRBJ1-3, with 10 bases that match TRBD1. Trimming removed 5 bases from V and 4 bases from J; junction bases left unmatched: 5. In germline, CDR1 is MNHNY, CDR2 SVGAGI (reference sequence). The CDR3 extends over 15 amino acids. The CDR3 region has the DNA TGTGCCAGCAGTGCGGACAGGGGGTCCGGAAACACCATATATTTT. It specifies CASSADRGSGNTIYF.

The CDR3 loop reads CASSQAGSSGNTIYF. CDR3 in DNA: TGCGCCAGCAGCCAAGCCGGAAGCTCTGGAAACACCATATATTTT. The chain has TRBV4-3 and TRBJ1-3, with D unresolved. CDR3 length: 15 amino acids. The germline gives CDR1 LGHNA, CDR2 YSLEER. Trimming stripped 1 base from V and 0 bases from J, with 7 bases between.

This clone has a single count. V gene TRBV10-3 combines with J gene TRBJ1-1; TRBD1 might be the D (5 bases). The V gene lost 5 bases and the J gene lost 1 base, with 14 bases spanning the gap. Germline loops: CDR1 ENHRY, CDR2 SYGVKD. This CDR3 region has 15 residues. The CDR3 coding sequence is TGTGCCATCAGTCCCCGATGGGGCCCGAACACTGAAGCTTTCTTT. Protein: CAISPRWGPNTEAFF.

This sequence joins TRBV30 and TRBJ2-4; no definite D call. CDR3 length: 13 residues. Looked up from germline, CDR1 is GTSNPN and CDR2 is SVGIG (reference sequence). With 5 bases removed from V and 6 bases from J, the gap between germline ends came to 14 bases. The CDR3 coding sequence is TGTGCCTGGTCCCGAGACAACTTAAACATTCAGTACTTC. This sequence encodes CAWSRDNLNIQYF.

The chain joins TRBV15 to TRBJ2-2; no definite D call. Germline V lookup: CDR1 LNHNV, CDR2 YYDKDF (reference sequence). Trimming left V 3 bases short and J 4 bases short, with 12 bases between. This CDR3 is built from 15 residues. In nucleotides, the CDR3 is TGTGCCACCAGCAGTCCTCGGACCGGCACCGGGGAGCTGTTTTTT. It is translated as CATSSPRTGTGELFF.

CDR3 in amino acids: CASSSRGYEQYF. CDR3 DNA: TGTGCCAGCAGCTCTCGGGGCTACGAGCAGTACTTC. The chain carries TRBV5-5 and TRBJ2-7, with D perhaps TRBD2 (5 bases). V was shortened by 3 bases and J by 3 bases, with 7 bases between the two germline ends. The CDR3 is 12 amino acids. Germline values: CDR1 SGHKS, CDR2 YYEKEE (reference sequence). The whole variable domain, filled in from reference TRBV5-5 and TRBJ2-7, reads DAGVTQSPTHLIKTRGQQVTLRCSPISGHKSVSWYQQVLGQGPQFIFQYYEKEERGRGNFPDRFSARQFPNYSSELNVNALLLGDSALYLCASSSRGYEQYFGPGTRLTVT.

The V gene is TRBV3-1 (or the pseudogene TRBV3-2), the J gene TRBJ1-1; 8 positions agree with TRBD1. V gave up 2 bases and J gave up 4 bases; unmatched junction bases: 6. The germline gives CDR1 LGHDT, CDR2 YNNKEL (reference sequence). CDR3 length: 15 residues. CDR3: CASSQRTGRGTEAFF. The CDR3 DNA reads TGTGCCAGCAGCCAACGGACAGGGAGGGGCACTGAAGCTTTCTTT.